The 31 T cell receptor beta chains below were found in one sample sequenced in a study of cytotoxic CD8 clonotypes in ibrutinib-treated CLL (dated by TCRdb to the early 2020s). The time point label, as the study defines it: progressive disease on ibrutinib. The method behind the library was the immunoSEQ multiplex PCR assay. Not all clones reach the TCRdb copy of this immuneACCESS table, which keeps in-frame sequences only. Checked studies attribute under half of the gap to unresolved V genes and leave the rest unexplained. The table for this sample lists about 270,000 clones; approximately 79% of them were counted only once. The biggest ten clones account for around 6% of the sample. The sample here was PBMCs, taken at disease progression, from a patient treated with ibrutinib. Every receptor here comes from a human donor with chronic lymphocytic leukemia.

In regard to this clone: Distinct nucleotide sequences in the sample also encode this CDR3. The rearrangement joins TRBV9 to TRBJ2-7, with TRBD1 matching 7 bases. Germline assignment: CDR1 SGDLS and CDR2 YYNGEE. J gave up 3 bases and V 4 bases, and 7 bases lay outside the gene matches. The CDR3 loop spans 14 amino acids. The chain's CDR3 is CASSPRQGSYEQYF. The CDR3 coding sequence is TGTGCCAGCAGCCCACGACAGGGAAGCTACGAGCAGTACTTC.

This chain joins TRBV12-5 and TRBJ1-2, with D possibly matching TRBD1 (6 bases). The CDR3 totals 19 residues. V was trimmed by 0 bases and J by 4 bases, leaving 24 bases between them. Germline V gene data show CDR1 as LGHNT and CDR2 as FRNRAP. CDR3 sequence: CASGLVGSVSDRKIYGYTF. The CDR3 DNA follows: TGTGCTAGTGGTTTGGTAGGGTCGGTCTCCGACAGGAAAATCTATGGCTACACCTTC.

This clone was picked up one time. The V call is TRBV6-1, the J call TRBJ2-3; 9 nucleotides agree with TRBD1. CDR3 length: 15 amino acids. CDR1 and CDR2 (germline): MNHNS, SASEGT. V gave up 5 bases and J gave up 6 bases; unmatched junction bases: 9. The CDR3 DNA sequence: TGTGCCAGCAGTACACAGGGGGCATTGCCGGATACGCAGTATTTT. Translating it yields CASSTQGALPDTQYF.

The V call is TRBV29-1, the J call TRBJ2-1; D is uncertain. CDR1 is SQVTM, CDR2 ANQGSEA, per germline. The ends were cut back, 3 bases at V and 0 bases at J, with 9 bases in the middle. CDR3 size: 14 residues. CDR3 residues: CSVDELSSYNEQFF. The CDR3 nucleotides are TGCAGCGTTGATGAACTCAGCTCCTACAATGAGCAGTTCTTC.

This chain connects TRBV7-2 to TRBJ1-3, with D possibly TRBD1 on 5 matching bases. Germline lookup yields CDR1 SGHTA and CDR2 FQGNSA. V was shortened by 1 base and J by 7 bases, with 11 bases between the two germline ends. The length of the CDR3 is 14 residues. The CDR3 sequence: CASSLGAGWNTIYF. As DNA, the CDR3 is TGTGCCAGCAGCTTAGGTGCAGGGTGGAACACCATATATTTT.

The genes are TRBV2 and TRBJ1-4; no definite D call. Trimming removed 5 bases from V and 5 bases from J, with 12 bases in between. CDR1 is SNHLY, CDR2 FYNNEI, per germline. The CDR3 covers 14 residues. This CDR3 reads CASSSRVVNEKLFF. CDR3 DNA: TGTGCCAGCAGTTCACGGGTCGTGAATGAAAAACTGTTTTTT.

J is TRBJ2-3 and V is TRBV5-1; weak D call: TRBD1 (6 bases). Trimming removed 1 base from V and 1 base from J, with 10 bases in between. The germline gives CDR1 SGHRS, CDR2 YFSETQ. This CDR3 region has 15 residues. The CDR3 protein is CASSLNRAGTDTQYF. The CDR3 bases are TGCGCCAGCAGCTTGAACAGGGCGGGCACAGATACGCAGTATTTT.

The CDR3 here is CASSLAEGAHQPQHF. CDR3 nucleotide sequence: TGTGCCAGCAGCTTAGCCGAGGGGGCTCATCAGCCCCAGCATTTT. V is TRBV7-8 and J is TRBJ1-5, with TRBD1 identical over 7 bases. After removal of 0 bases from V and 5 bases from J, the junction contained 4 bases not matched to a gene. The CDR3 has 15 amino acids. Germline V gives CDR1 SGHVS, CDR2 FQNEAQ.

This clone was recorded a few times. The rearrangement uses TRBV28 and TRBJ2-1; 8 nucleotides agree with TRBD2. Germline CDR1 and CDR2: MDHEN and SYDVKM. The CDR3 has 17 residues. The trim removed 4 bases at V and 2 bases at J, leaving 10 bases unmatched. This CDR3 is CASSSYIAGSAYNEQFF. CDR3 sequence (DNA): TGTGCCAGCAGTTCATACATAGCGGGAAGCGCCTACAATGAGCAGTTCTTC. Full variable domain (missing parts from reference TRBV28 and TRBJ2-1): DVKVTQSSRYLVKRTGEKVFLECVQDMDHENMFWYRQDPGLGLRLIYFSYDVKMKEKGDIPEGYSVSREKKERFSLILESASTNQTSMYLCASSSYIAGSAYNEQFFGPGTRLTVL.

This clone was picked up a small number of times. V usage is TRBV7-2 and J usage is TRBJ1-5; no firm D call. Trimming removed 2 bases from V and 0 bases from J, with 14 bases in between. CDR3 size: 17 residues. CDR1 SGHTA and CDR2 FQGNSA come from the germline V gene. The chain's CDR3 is CASSLSADRASNQPQHF. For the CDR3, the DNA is TGTGCCAGCAGCTTAAGTGCTGATCGGGCTAGCAATCAGCCCCAGCATTTT.

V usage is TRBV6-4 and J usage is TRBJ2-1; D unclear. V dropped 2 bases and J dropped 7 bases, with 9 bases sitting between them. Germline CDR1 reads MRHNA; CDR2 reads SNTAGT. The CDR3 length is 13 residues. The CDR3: CASSDGFPNEQFF. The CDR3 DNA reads TGTGCCAGCAGTGACGGGTTCCCAAATGAGCAGTTCTTC.

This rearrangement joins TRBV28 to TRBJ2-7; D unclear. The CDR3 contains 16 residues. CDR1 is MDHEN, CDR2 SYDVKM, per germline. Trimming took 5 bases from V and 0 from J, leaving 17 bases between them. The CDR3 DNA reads TGTGCCAGCAGTACCGCCTCGGCTGCCGACTCCTACGAGCAGTACTTC. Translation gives CASSTASAADSYEQYF.

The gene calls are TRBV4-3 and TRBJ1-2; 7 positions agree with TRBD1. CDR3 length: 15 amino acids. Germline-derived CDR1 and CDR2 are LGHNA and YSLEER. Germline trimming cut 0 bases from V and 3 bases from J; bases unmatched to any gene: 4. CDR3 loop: CASSQEVRGDYGYTF. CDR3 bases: TGCGCCAGCAGCCAAGAGGTCAGGGGGGACTATGGCTACACCTTC.

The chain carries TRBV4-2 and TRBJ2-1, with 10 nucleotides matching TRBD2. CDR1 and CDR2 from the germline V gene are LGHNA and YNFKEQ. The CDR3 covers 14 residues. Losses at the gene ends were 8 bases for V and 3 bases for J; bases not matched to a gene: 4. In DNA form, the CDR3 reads TGTGCCAGCTCGCAGCGGGGGGGCTACAATGAGCAGTTCTTC. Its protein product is CASSQRGGYNEQFF.

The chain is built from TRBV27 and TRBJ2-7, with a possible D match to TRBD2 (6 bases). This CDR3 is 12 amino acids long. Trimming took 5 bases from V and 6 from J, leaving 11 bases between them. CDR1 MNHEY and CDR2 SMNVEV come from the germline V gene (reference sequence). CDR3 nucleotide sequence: TGTGCCAGCAGTGTTTTGGGGGGCGAGCAGTACTTC. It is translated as CASSVLGGEQYF.

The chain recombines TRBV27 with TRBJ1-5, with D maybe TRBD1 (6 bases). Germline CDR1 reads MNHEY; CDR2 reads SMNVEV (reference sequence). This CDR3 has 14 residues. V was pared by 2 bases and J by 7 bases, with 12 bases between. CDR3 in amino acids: CASSLLGAGQPQHF. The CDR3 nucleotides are TGTGCCAGCAGTTTACTGGGGGCAGGCCAGCCCCAGCATTTT.

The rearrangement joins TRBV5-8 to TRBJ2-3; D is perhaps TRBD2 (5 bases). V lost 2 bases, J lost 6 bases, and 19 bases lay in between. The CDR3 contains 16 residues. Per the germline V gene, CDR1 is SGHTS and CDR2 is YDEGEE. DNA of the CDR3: TGTGCCAGCAGCTTACGGGATTGGGCCCTTTGGGATACGCAGTATTTT. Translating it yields CASSLRDWALWDTQYF.

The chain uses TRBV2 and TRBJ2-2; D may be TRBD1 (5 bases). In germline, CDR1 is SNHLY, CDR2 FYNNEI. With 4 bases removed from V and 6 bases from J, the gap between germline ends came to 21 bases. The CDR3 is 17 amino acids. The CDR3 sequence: CASSVPPGIGWAGELFF. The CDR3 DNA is TGTGCCAGCAGTGTCCCACCAGGGATAGGCTGGGCCGGGGAGCTGTTTTTT.

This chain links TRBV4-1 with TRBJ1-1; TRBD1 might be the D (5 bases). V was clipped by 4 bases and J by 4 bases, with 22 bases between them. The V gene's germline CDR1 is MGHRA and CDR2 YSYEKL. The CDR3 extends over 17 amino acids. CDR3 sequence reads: CASSLAVGRGRGTEAFF. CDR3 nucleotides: TGCGCCAGCAGCCTAGCCGTCGGCCGGGGGAGGGGCACTGAAGCTTTCTTT.

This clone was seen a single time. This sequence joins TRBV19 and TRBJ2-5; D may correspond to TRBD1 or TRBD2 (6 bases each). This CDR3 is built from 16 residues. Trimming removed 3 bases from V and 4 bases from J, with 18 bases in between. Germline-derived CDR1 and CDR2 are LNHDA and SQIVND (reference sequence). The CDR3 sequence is CASSIGGTGRSETQYF. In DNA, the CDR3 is TGTGCCAGTAGTATCGGGGGCACGGGACGCTCAGAGACCCAGTACTTC.

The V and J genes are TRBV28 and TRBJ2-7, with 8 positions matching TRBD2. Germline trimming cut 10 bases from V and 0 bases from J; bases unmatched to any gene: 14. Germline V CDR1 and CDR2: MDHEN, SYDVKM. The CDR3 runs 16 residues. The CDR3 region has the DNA TGTGCCACCCTAACACGTAGCGGGGATAGCTCCTACGAGCAGTACTTC. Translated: CATLTRSGDSSYEQYF.

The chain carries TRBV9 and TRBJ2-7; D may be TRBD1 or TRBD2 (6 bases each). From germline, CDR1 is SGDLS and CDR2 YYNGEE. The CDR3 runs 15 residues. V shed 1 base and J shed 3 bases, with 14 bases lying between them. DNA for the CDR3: TGTGCCAGCAGCGTAAGTGGAGGGACAAACTACGAGCAGTACTTC. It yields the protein CASSVSGGTNYEQYF.

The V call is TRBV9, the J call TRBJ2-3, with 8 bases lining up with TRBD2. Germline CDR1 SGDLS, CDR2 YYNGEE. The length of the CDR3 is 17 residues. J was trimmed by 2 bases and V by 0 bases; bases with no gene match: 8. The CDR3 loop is CASSVAGAGGVTDTQYF. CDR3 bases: TGTGCCAGCAGCGTAGCTGGGGCGGGAGGAGTCACAGATACGCAGTATTTT.

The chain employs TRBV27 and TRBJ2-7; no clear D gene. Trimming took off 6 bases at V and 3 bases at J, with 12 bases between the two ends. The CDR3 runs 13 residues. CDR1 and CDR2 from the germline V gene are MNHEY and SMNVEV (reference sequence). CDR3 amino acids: CASSRTASYEQYF. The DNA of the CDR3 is TGTGCCAGCAGCCGGACGGCAAGCTACGAGCAGTACTTC.

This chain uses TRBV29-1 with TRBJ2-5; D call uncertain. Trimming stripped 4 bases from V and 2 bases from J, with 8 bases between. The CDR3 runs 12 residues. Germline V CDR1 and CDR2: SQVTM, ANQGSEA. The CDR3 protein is CSVGLSQETQYF. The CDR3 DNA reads TGCAGCGTTGGACTTTCGCAAGAGACCCAGTACTTC.

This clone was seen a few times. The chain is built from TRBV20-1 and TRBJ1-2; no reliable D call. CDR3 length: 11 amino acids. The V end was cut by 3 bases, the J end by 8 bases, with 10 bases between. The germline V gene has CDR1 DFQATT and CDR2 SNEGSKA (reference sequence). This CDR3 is CSARRSGGYTF. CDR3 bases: TGCAGTGCTAGGAGAAGTGGCGGCTACACCTTC.

In DNA, the CDR3 is TGTGCCATCAGTGAGGGCGGGGGGTTGAATACGCAGTATTTT. The encoded protein is CAISEGGGLNTQYF. The rearrangement uses TRBV10-3 and TRBJ2-3, with 8 bases lining up with TRBD2. V shed 2 bases, J shed 7 bases, and the junction held 5 bases outside the gene matches. Germline CDR1 ENHRY, CDR2 SYGVKD. CDR3 size: 14 residues.

The CDR3 bases are TGCAGCGTTGTGTCCAGGGGCTCCCCGTACTATGGCTACACCTTC. It yields the protein CSVVSRGSPYYGYTF. The chain has TRBV29-1 and TRBJ1-2; D is possibly TRBD1 (6 bases). This CDR3 contains 15 residues. Germline values: CDR1 SQVTM, CDR2 ANQGSEA. V lost 4 bases to trimming and J lost 3 bases, with 18 bases between them.

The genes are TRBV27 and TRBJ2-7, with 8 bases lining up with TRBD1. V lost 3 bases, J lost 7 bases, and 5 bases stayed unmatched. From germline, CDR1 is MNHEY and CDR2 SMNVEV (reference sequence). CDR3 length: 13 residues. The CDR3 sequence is CASSFRTGREQYF. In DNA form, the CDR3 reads TGTGCCAGCAGTTTCCGGACAGGGCGAGAGCAGTACTTC.

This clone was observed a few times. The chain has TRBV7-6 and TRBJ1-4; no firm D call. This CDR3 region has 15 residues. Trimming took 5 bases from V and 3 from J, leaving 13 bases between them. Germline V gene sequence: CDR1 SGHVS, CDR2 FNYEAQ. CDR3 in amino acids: CASSTTTHSNEKLFF. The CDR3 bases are TGTGCCAGCAGCACCACGACACACTCTAATGAAAAACTGTTTTTT.

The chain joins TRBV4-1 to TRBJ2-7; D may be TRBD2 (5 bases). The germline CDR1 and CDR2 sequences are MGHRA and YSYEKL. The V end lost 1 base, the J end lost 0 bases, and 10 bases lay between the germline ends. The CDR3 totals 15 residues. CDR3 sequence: CASSQVQRSSYEQYF. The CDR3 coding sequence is TGCGCCAGCAGCCAAGTGCAGCGGAGCTCCTACGAGCAGTACTTC.